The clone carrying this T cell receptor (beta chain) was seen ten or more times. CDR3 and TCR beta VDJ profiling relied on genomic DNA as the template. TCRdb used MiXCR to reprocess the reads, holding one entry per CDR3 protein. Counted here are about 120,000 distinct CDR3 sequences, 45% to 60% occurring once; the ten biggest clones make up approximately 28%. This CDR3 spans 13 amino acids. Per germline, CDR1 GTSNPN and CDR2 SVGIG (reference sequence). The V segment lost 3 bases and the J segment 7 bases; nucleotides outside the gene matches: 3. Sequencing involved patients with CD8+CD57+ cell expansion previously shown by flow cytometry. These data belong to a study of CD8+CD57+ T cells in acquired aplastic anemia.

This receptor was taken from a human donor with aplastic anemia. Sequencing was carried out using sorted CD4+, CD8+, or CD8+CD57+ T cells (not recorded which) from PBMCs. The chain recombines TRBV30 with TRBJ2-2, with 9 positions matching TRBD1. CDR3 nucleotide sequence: TGTGCCTGGAGCGGGACAGGGAACGGGGAGCTGTTTTTT. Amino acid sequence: CAWSGTGNGELFF.